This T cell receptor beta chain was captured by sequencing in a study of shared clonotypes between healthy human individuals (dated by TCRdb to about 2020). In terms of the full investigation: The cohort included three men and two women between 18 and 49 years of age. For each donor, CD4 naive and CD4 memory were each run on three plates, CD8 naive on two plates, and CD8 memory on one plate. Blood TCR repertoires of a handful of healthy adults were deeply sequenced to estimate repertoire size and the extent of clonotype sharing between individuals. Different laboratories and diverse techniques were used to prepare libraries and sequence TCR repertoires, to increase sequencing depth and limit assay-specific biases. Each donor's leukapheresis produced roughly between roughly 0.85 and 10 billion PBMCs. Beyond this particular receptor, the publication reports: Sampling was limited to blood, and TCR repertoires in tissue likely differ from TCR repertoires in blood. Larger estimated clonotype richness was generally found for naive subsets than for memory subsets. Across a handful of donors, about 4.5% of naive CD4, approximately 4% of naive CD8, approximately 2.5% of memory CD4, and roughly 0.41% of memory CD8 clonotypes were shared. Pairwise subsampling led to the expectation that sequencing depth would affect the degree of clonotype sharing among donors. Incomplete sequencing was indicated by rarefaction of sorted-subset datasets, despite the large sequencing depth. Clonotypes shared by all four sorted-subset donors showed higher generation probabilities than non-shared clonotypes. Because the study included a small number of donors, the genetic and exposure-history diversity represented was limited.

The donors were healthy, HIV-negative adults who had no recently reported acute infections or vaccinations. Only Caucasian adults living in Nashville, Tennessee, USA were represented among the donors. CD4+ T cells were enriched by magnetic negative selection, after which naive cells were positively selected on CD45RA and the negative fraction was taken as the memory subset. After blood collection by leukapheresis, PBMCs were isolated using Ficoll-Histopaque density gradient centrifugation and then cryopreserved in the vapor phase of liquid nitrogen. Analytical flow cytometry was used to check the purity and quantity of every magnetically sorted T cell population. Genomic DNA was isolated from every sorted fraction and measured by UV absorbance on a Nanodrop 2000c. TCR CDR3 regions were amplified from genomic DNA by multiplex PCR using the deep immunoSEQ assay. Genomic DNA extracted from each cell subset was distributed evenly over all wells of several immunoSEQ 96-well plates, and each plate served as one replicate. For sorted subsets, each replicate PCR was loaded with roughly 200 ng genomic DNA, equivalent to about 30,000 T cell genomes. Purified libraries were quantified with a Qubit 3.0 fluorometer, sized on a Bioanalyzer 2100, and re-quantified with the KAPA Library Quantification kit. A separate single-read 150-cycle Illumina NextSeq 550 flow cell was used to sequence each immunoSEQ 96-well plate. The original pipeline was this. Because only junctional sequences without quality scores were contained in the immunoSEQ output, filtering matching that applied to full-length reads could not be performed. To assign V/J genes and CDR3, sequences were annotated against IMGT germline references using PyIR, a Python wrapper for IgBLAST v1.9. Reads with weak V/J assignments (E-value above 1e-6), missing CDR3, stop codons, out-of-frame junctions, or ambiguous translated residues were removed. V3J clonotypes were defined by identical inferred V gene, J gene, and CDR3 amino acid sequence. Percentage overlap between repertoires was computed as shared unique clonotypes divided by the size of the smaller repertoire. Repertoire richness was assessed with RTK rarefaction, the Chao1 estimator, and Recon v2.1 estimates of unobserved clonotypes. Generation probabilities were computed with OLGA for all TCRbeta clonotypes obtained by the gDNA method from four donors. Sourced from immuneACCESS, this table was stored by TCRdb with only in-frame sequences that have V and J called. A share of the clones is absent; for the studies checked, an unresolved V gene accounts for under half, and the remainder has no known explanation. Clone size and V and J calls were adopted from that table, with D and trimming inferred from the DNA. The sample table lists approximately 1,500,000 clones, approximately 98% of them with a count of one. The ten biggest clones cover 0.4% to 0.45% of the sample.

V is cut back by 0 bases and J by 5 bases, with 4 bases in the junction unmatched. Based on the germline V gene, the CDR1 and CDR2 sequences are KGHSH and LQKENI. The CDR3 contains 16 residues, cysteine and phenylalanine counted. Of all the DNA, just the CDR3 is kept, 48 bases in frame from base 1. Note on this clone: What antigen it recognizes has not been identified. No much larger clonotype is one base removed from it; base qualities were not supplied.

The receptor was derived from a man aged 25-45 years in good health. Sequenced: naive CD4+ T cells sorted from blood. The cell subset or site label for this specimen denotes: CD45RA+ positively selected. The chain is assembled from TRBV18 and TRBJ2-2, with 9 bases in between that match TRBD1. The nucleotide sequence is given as TGTGCCAGCTCACCACCCCTACAGGGGGCTACCGGGGAGCTGTTTTTT. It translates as CASSPPLQGATGELFF.